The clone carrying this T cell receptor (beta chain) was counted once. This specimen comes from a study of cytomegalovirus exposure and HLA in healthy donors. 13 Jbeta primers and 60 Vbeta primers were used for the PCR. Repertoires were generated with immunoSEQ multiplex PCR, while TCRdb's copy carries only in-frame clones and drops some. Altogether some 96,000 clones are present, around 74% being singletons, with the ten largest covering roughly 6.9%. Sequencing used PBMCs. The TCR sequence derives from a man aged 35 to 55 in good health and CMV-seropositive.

Here the CDR3 reads CASSEVAGGGYTEAFF. The CDR3 DNA sequence: TGTGCCAGCAGTGAAGTCGCAGGGGGCGGGTACACTGAAGCTTTCTTT. This chain uses TRBV6-1 with TRBJ1-1, with 8 bases that match TRBD1. CDR3 length: 16 amino acids. Germline CDR1 MNHNS, CDR2 SASEGT. Trimming removed 1 base from V and 3 bases from J; junction bases left unmatched: 7.